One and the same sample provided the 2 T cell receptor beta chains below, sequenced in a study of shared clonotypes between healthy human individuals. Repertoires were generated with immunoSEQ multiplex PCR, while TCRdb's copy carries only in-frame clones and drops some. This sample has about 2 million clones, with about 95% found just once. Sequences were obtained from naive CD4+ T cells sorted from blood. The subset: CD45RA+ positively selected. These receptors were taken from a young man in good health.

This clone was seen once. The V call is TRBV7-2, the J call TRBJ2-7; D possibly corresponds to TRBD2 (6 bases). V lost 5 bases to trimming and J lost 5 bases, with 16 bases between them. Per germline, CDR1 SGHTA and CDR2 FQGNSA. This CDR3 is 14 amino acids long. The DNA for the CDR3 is TGTGCCAGCAGCCCTACAGGCCGCGGGGACGAGCAGTACTTC. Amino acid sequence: CASSPTGRGDEQYF.

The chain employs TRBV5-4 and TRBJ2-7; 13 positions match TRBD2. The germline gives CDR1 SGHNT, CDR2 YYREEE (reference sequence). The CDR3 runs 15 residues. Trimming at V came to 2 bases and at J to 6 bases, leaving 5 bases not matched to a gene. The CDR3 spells CASSLTGTSGVEQYF. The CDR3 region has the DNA TGTGCCAGCAGCTTAACCGGGACTAGCGGGGTCGAGCAGTACTTC.